Sample share makes the clone carrying this T cell receptor beta chain medium-sized. Its antigen is undetermined. This sample was taken from a study of early T cells in non-severe SARS-CoV-2 infection. Study-wide results and caveats: Matches to VDJdb favored anti-spike CD8 responses and missed private and CD4 specificities.

cDNA molecules, individually, were tagged with unique molecular identifiers. TCRdb used MiXCR to reprocess the 5' RACE reads, holding one entry per CDR3 protein. The sample shows around 37,000 distinct CDR3 sequences, 8% to 9.5% of them seen only once. Trimming cost V 10 bases and J 2 bases, with 12 bases left between them. This CDR3 spans 14 amino acids. The rearrangement joins TRBV12-3 or TRBV12-4 to TRBJ2-6, with D perhaps matching TRBD1 or TRBD2 (6 bases each). Sequencing was carried out using whole blood. The TCR was taken from an adult who was a healthcare worker with PCR-confirmed SARS-CoV-2 infection or an uninfected control (not recorded which). CDR3: CAIRGGAGANVLTF. The DNA for the CDR3 is TGTGCCATCAGGGGAGGTGCTGGGGCCAACGTCCTGACTTTC.